This T cell receptor beta chain was recorded in a study of CD8+CD57+ T cells in acquired aplastic anemia. At the level of the study: Average DNA yield from sorted CD4+ and CD8+ cells was around 3.2 ug. Healthy donors gave 10 million or so reads on average for CD4+ cells. General study results and limits: Overlap between patients and controls comprised 25 to 30 CD8+ CDR3 sequences.

The junction had 6 bases not matched to a gene; V was cut back by 3 bases and J by 0 bases. The CDR3 sequence is 17 residues long. From germline, CDR1 is KGHDR and CDR2 SFDVKD. This clonotype was seen many times. Antigen specificity is unknown. Template material for TCR beta VDJ and CDR3 profiling consisted of genomic DNA. TCRdb analysed the reads with MiXCR anew, one entry per CDR3 protein. The table lists some 240,000 distinct CDR3 sequences, 34% of them singletons, with around 1.1% in the top ten. The specimen was sorted CD4+, CD8+, or CD8+CD57+ T cells (not recorded which) from PBMCs. The clonotype comes from a human donor in good health, serving as a control. The V and J genes are TRBV24-1 and TRBJ2-1; 8 bases are a match to TRBD2. CDR3 sequence reads: CATSDNSGTSSYNEQFF. The DNA for the CDR3 is TGTGCCACCAGTGATAACTCCGGGACTAGCTCCTACAATGAGCAGTTCTTC.